This T cell receptor beta chain was sequenced in a study of blood T cell repertoires in COVID-19. The CDR3 covers 15 residues. The V gene end was trimmed by 6 bases and the J gene end by 10 bases; junction bases not matched to a gene: 14. Germline-derived CDR1 and CDR2 are ENHRY and SYGVKD. Sequencing was performed with immunoSEQ multiplex PCR; in TCRdb, only in-frame clones are kept and a portion is missing. Of fewer than 250,000 clones listed, approximately 84% were seen once; the top ten hold 1.8%. This rearrangement joins TRBV10-3 to TRBJ1-4, with TRBD1 identical over 7 bases. The sequenced sample consisted of PBMCs or T cells enriched from blood (not recorded which). This clonotype was obtained from a man aged 55 to 69 who had recovered from COVID-19. The CDR3 DNA reads as TGTGCCATCAGCGCGACCGGGACAGCCGAGGGAAAACTGTTTTTT. Translation gives CAISATGTAEGKLFF.